A single sample gave rise to the 22 T cell receptor beta chains below, sequenced in a study of post-analysis software for immune sequencing data. Study-wide findings and caveats: About five TRBV segments, including TRBV5-6, TRBV5-1 and TRBV20-1, were more frequent in patients than controls.

TCR beta cDNA libraries had unique molecular identifiers. MiXCR was run by TCRdb on the PCR reads, yielding one entry per CDR3 protein. The repertoire consists of 600,000 to 750,000 distinct CDR3 sequences, with roughly three fifths occurring once and the leading ten covering around 11%. What these receptors recognize is not known. The sequenced sample consisted of blood. The receptors here all came from a girl aged 2-10 years with multiple sclerosis.

The CDR3 coding sequence is TGTGCCAGCAGTCCCTCTAGGTCCAGGGGGCGGGTTGGCTACACCTTC. This encodes CASSPSRSRGRVGYTF. The V gene is TRBV12-3 or TRBV12-4, the J gene TRBJ1-2, with 8 nucleotides matching TRBD1. The CDR3 sequence is 16 residues long. V lost 5 bases and J lost 7; bases outside the gene matches: 15.

This clonotype was counted between two and nine times. This chain uses TRBV20-1 with TRBJ2-1; D perhaps matches TRBD1 (7 bases). This CDR3 contains 13 residues. Germline-derived CDR1 and CDR2 are DFQATT and SNEGSKA (reference sequence). Trimming stripped 4 bases from V and 6 bases from J, with 13 bases between. CDR3 sequence: CSANQGGSNEQFF. In nucleotides, the CDR3 is TGCAGTGCTAACCAGGGGGGCAGCAATGAGCAGTTCTTC.

This clonotype has a handful of counts. The chain is built from TRBV29-1 and TRBJ2-3; possible D gene TRBD2, 6 bases. Trimming shortened V by 6 bases and J by 1 base, and 14 bases separated the two germline ends. Germline V CDR1 and CDR2: SQVTM, ANQGSEA. The CDR3 length is 14 residues. CDR3 region: CSVLEGGRTDTQYF. The CDR3 DNA follows: TGCAGCGTGCTGGAGGGAGGTCGCACAGATACGCAGTATTTT.

CDR3 sequence (DNA): TGTGCCAGCAGTTTATCCGGGGGGAAAACTAGCGGTAAATCCTACAATGAGCAGTTCTTC. It translates to CASSLSGGKTSGKSYNEQFF. This rearrangement joins TRBV12-3 or TRBV12-4 to TRBJ2-1; 8 nucleotides match TRBD2. V was pared by 2 bases and J by 1 base, with 16 bases of the junction left unmatched. The CDR3 extends over 20 amino acids.

V gene TRBV4-1 combines with J gene TRBJ1-6; tentatively, D is TRBD1 (6 bases). V was cut by 0 bases and J by 6 bases, with 18 bases left in between. CDR1 is MGHRA, CDR2 YSYEKL, per germline. The CDR3 sequence is 18 residues long. CDR3 bases: TGCGCCAGCAGCCAAGAAGAGGGGGTGGGTTGGAGTAATTCACCCCTCCACTTT. Translation gives CASSQEEGVGWSNSPLHF.

CDR3 coding DNA: TGTGCCAGCAGCCGTAAACCGACATCGGCCTTTTCCTACGAGCAGTACTTC. Amino acids: CASSRKPTSAFSYEQYF. V usage is TRBV12-3 or TRBV12-4 and J usage is TRBJ2-7; D is uncertain. CDR3 length: 17 residues. V lost 6 bases and J lost 1, with 22 bases in between.

Only a few counts were recorded for this clonotype. V usage is TRBV5-1 and J usage is TRBJ2-7, with 13 bases identical to TRBD2. The CDR3 runs to 13 residues. From germline, CDR1 is SGHRS and CDR2 YFSETQ. V dropped 4 bases and J dropped 8; count of bases not matched to a gene: 3. CDR3 nucleotides: TGCGCCAGCAGCCCGGGACTAGCGGGGAAGCAGTACTTC. Encoded protein: CASSPGLAGKQYF.

V usage is TRBV12-3 or TRBV12-4 and J usage is TRBJ2-1; D is possibly TRBD2 (5 bases). There are 16 residues in the CDR3. V lost 3 bases, J lost 6 bases, and 18 bases lay in between. CDR3 amino acids: CASSLDVGSSSNEQFF. Here the CDR3 DNA reads TGTGCCAGCAGTTTGGACGTGGGGAGCTCGAGCAATGAGCAGTTCTTC.

This sequence joins TRBV7-9 and TRBJ2-5; no firm D call. The germline V gene encodes CDR1 SEHNR and CDR2 FQNEAQ (reference sequence). This CDR3 region has 12 residues. V was pared by 5 bases and J by 3 bases, with 7 bases between. The CDR3 nucleotides read TGTGCCAGCAGCCACGATGAAGAGACCCAGTACTTC. This gives the protein CASSHDEETQYF.

This clonotype occurred once. The CDR3 nucleotides are TGTGCCACCAGCAGAGATCGGTCGGGAGGGCCAGCAGAGACCCAGTACTTC. Residues: CATSRDRSGGPAETQYF. The chain combines TRBV15 with TRBJ2-7, with 8 bases identical to TRBD2. TRBJ2-5 explains the end of the DNA better; the J call may be wrong. Germline CDR1 and CDR2: LNHNV and YYDKDF (reference sequence). The CDR3 is 17 residues long.

The chain employs TRBV4-3 and TRBJ1-1; D perhaps matches TRBD1 (5 bases). The V gene lost 0 bases and the J gene lost 5 bases, with 10 bases spanning the gap. The CDR3 runs to 14 residues. Germline V gene lookup returns CDR1 LGHNA and CDR2 YSLEER. The CDR3 loop reads CASSQERGWTEAFF. CDR3 nucleotide sequence: TGCGCCAGCAGCCAAGAGCGGGGGTGGACTGAAGCTTTCTTT.

V and J are TRBV6-5 and TRBJ1-1; TRBD1 agrees at 7 bases. The J segment lost 11 bases and the V segment lost 2 bases, leaving 5 bases of the junction unmatched. Germline V gives CDR1 MNHEY, CDR2 SVGAGI. The CDR3 has 12 amino acids. CDR3 amino acids: CASSYDGTAAFF. The DNA of the CDR3 is TGTGCCAGCAGTTACGACGGGACAGCCGCTTTCTTT.

The genes are TRBV9 and TRBJ2-2; 7 positions agree with TRBD1. Germline values: CDR1 SGDLS, CDR2 YYNGEE. The V segment lost 0 bases and the J segment 1 base; nucleotides outside the gene matches: 0. CDR3 size: 15 residues. For the CDR3, the DNA is TGTGCCAGCAGCGTAGGGACAGGGAACACCGGGGAGCTGTTTTTT. It specifies CASSVGTGNTGELFF.

The chain combines TRBV7-9 with TRBJ1-2, with D maybe TRBD1 (5 bases). The V gene lost 4 bases and the J gene lost 4 bases, with 10 bases spanning the gap. In germline, CDR1 is SEHNR, CDR2 FQNEAQ (reference sequence). This CDR3 has 13 amino acids. CDR3 in DNA: TGTGCCAGCAGCTCGACAGAACCCTATGGCTACACCTTC. Residues: CASSSTEPYGYTF.

The rearrangement links TRBV4-3 to TRBJ2-1; TRBD2 aligns across 9 bases. With V trimmed by 3 bases and J by 0 bases, 6 bases remained unmatched. The CDR3 consists of 17 residues. The germline gives CDR1 LGHNA, CDR2 YSLEER. The DNA for the CDR3 is TGCGCCAGCAGCCACCCTAGCGGGGTGAGCTCCTACAATGAGCAGTTCTTC. It codes for CASSHPSGVSSYNEQFF.

This chain links TRBV7-6 with TRBJ2-4, with D maybe TRBD2 (5 bases). This CDR3 spans 21 amino acids. In germline, CDR1 is SGHVS, CDR2 FNYEAQ. Between the trimmed V and J ends, which lost 5 bases and 1 base, there was a span of 30 bases. The CDR3 sequence: CASSPTPSGSGRVNAKNIQYF. DNA for the CDR3: TGTGCCAGCAGCCCCACACCCTCTGGGTCGGGAAGGGTAAACGCCAAAAACATTCAGTACTTC.

The chain has TRBV11-2 and TRBJ2-3; TRBD1 matches at 12 bases. CDR1 is SGHAT and CDR2 is FQNNGV in the germline V gene. The CDR3 sequence is 16 residues long. J gave up 5 bases and V 4 bases, and 7 bases lay outside the gene matches. The CDR3 loop reads CASSYRDRGRGDTQYF. The CDR3 nucleotides read TGTGCCAGCAGCTACCGGGACAGGGGGCGTGGAGATACGCAGTATTTT.

This chain uses TRBV20-1 with TRBJ2-3, with D perhaps being TRBD1 or TRBD2 (5 bases each). V lost 4 bases, J lost 4 bases, and 18 bases lay in between. CDR3 length equals 15 residues. CDR1 is DFQATT, CDR2 SNEGSKA, per germline (reference sequence). CDR3 nucleotides: TGCAGTGCTACCTCAGACCAGGGACGTGCAGATACGCAGTATTTT. The encoded protein is CSATSDQGRADTQYF.

This clonotype occurred a few times. This rearrangement joins TRBV7-3 to TRBJ1-6; 9 bases fit TRBD1. After removal of 6 bases from V and 7 bases from J, the junction contained 7 bases not matched to a gene. There are 15 residues in the CDR3. From germline, CDR1 is SGHTA and CDR2 FQGTGA. CDR3 nucleotides: TGTGCCAGCAGTTCATCCGGGACAGGGAATTCACCCCTCCACTTT. It yields the protein CASSSSGTGNSPLHF.

The rearrangement joins TRBV6-5 to TRBJ2-5; 7 bases are a match to TRBD1. The germline V gene has CDR1 MNHEY and CDR2 SVGAGI. V was clipped by 10 bases and J by 3 bases; unmatched bases: 11. The CDR3 length is 14 residues. The CDR3: CATTTPGTEETQYF. DNA of the CDR3: TGTGCCACCACTACACCCGGGACAGAAGAGACCCAGTACTTC.

This CDR3 is CASSLVWDRAAYEQYF. The CDR3 region has the DNA TGTGCCAGCAGCTTGGTGTGGGACAGGGCAGCCTACGAGCAGTACTTC. The chain has TRBV5-5 and TRBJ2-7, with 9 bases matching TRBD1. V lost 0 bases to trimming and J lost 2 bases; unmatched junction nucleotides: 6. The CDR3 is 16 residues long. Germline V gives CDR1 SGHKS, CDR2 YYEKEE (reference sequence).

V usage is TRBV12-3 or TRBV12-4 and J usage is TRBJ1-4, with D possibly matching TRBD1 (5 bases). The CDR3 sequence is 15 residues long. V was trimmed by 5 bases and J by 8 bases, leaving 18 bases between them. The CDR3 here is CASSLREMGSEKLFF. CDR3 sequence (DNA): TGTGCCAGCAGTCTCAGGGAAATGGGGTCGGAAAAACTGTTTTTT.